The clone carrying this T cell receptor (beta chain) was detected many times. What it binds is unknown. The data are from a study of T cells in Graves' hyperthyroidism and ophthalmopathy. Findings of the study overall: Most thyroid clonotypes expanded above 0.001 appeared in blood too. By a 13 V-J model, ophthalmopathy was set apart from stable hyperthyroidism.

Germline assignment: CDR1 SGHTA and CDR2 FQGNSA. This CDR3 comprises 14 residues. Between the trimmed V and J ends, which lost 3 bases and 0 bases, there was a span of 8 bases. The investigators amplified TCR beta CDR3 regions from RNA transcripts. During a first-round RT-PCR of the TCR CDR3, the HTBI primer set was used. TCRdb re-derived calls from the multiplex PCR reads in MiXCR, one entry per CDR3 protein. In the table there are roughly 500,000 distinct CDR3 sequences, roughly 45% of which are singletons. For the diagnoses, clinical symptoms, serum thyroxine and TRAb, thyroid ultrasound and orbital computed tomography were used.

The receptor was derived from an adult woman with Graves' disease, either hyperthyroidism or ophthalmopathy (not recorded which). The chain joins TRBV7-2 to TRBJ1-1; D call uncertain. The material sequenced was peripheral blood or thyroid tissue (not recorded which). The CDR3 DNA sequence: TGTGCCAGCAGCTTCGGGCGGATGAACACTGAAGCTTTCTTT. Amino acids: CASSFGRMNTEAFF. Complete variable domain (other parts from reference TRBV7-2 and TRBJ1-1): GAGVSQSPSNKVTEKGKDVELRCDPISGHTALYWYRQSLGQGLEFLIYFQGNSAPDKSGLPSDRFSAERTGGSVSTLTIQRTQQEDSAVYLCASSFGRMNTEAFFGQGTRLTVV.